This T cell receptor (beta chain) was captured by sequencing in a study of T cells after yellow fever vaccination. Overall study: Preparation used SMART-Seq v4 Ultra Low Input for the low-cell-number fractions. General study points: Most primary-vaccination clones recurred post-booster (roughly 96% CD4, roughly 87% CD8). A secondary response was less intense yet reached its peak sooner, at day 5 versus 15.

This clonotype was counted only a few times. The antigen is undetermined. Production of TCR cDNA was by 5'RACE template switching, which also added a universal primer site and UMIs. TCRdb called the 5' RACE reads again in MiXCR, with one record for every CDR3 protein. This table has around 310,000 distinct CDR3 sequences, more than 3% appearing once. Sequenced here: PBMCs, sampled on the day of the yellow fever booster vaccination. The TCR sequence derives from a young man who received the YFV17D yellow fever vaccine.

CDR3 nucleotide sequence: TGCGCCAGCAGCCAACCCGGGGGGGGGCGGAACACCGGGGAGCTGTTTTTT. Protein: CASSQPGGGRNTGELFF. The rearrangement joins TRBV4-1 to TRBJ2-2, with 8 bases lining up with TRBD2. The germline CDR1 and CDR2 sequences are MGHRA and YSYEKL. Trimming removed 2 bases from V and 1 base from J; junction bases left unmatched: 6. The CDR3 length is 17 residues.